A selection of T cell receptor beta chains follows, all from one sample in a study of T-cell memory formation after mild COVID-19. TCRdb analysed the 5' RACE reads with MiXCR anew, one entry per CDR3 protein. The sample has 450,000 to 700,000 distinct CDR3 sequences; about a sixth are singletons. Specimen: PBMCs or a T cell subset sorted from them (not recorded which). The receptors were gathered from an adult woman who had mild COVID-19 (a few samples of this study predate the infection). Cell type and time point are not known. Both conserved end residues are part of each CDR3. D genes are given only for firm matches. Some rows mark clone size as missing; the rest say once, few, many or name a class of expanded clone.

abundance: NA; d_gene: NA; j_gene: TRBJ1-2; v_gene: TRBV6-5; CDR3aa: CASSGQRGENYGYTF; CDR3nt: TGTGCCAGCAGTGGACAAAGGGGGGAGAACTATGGCTACACCTTC
abundance: few; d_gene: NA; j_gene: TRBJ2-7; v_gene: TRBV24-1; CDR3aa: CATSDSRRTPREQYF; CDR3nt: TGTGCCACCAGTGATTCACGGAGAACACCGAGGGAGCAGTACTTC
abundance: many; d_gene: NA; j_gene: TRBJ2-3; v_gene: TRBV12-3/TRBV12-4; CDR3aa: CASSPIPDTQYF; CDR3nt: TGTGCCAGCAGTCCGATCCCGGATACGCAGTATTTT
abundance: NA; d_gene: NA; j_gene: TRBJ2-6; v_gene: TRBV29-1; CDR3aa: CSVWFSGANVLTF; CDR3nt: TGCAGCGTTTGGTTCTCTGGGGCCAACGTCCTGACTTTC
abundance: many; d_gene: NA; j_gene: TRBJ2-1; v_gene: TRBV7-3; CDR3aa: CASSLGGNSYNEQFF; CDR3nt: TGTGCCAGCAGTTTGGGGGGAAACTCCTACAATGAGCAGTTCTTC
abundance: NA; d_gene: TRBD2; j_gene: TRBJ2-5; v_gene: TRBV5-1; CDR3aa: CASTLGSGGDQETQYF; CDR3nt: TGCGCCAGCACCCTCGGGAGCGGGGGTGACCAAGAGACCCAGTACTTC
abundance: NA; d_gene: TRBD1; j_gene: TRBJ1-4; v_gene: TRBV12-3/TRBV12-4; CDR3aa: CASSARTGHNEKLFF; CDR3nt: TGTGCCAGCAGTGCAAGGACAGGGCATAATGAAAAACTGTTTTTT
abundance: many; d_gene: NA; j_gene: TRBJ1-6; v_gene: TRBV5-6; CDR3aa: CASSLQGGNSPLHF; CDR3nt: TGTGCCAGCAGCTTACAGGGAGGTAATTCACCCCTCCACTTT
abundance: few; d_gene: TRBD1; j_gene: TRBJ2-1; v_gene: TRBV20-1; CDR3aa: CSAVDRGWVRNEQFF; CDR3nt: TGCAGTGCGGTGGACAGGGGATGGGTTAGGAATGAGCAGTTCTTC
abundance: few; d_gene: NA; j_gene: TRBJ2-7; v_gene: TRBV4-1; CDR3aa: CASSHRDAYEQYF; CDR3nt: TGCGCCAGCAGCCACAGGGATGCCTACGAGCAGTACTTC
abundance: few; d_gene: TRBD1; j_gene: TRBJ1-1; v_gene: TRBV18; CDR3aa: CASSPGGGPKAFF; CDR3nt: TGTGCCAGCTCCCCAGGGGGAGGGCCGAAAGCTTTCTTT
abundance: few; d_gene: TRBD1; j_gene: TRBJ2-7; v_gene: TRBV24-1; CDR3aa: CATSARTGGVSEQYF; CDR3nt: TGTGCCACCAGTGCGAGGACAGGGGGAGTTTCCGAGCAGTACTTC
abundance: many; d_gene: TRBD2; j_gene: TRBJ2-1; v_gene: TRBV9; CDR3aa: CASSVGGLGLNEQFF; CDR3nt: TGTGCCAGCAGCGTAGGGGGACTAGGGCTCAATGAGCAGTTCTTC
abundance: NA; d_gene: TRBD1; j_gene: TRBJ1-4; v_gene: TRBV5-6; CDR3aa: CASSFETGGDEKLFF; CDR3nt: TGTGCCAGCAGCTTCGAGACAGGGGGCGATGAAAAACTGTTTTTT
abundance: NA; d_gene: TRBD2; j_gene: TRBJ2-1; v_gene: TRBV20-1; CDR3aa: CSAPRRSGRRTYNEQFF; CDR3nt: TGCAGTGCCCCCCGGAGGAGCGGGAGGAGAACCTACAATGAGCAGTTCTTC
abundance: NA; d_gene: NA; j_gene: TRBJ1-3; v_gene: TRBV6-6; CDR3aa: CASSYIGRGNTIYF; CDR3nt: TGTGCCAGCAGTTATATAGGGCGGGGAAACACCATATATTTT
abundance: few; d_gene: TRBD2; j_gene: TRBJ2-1; v_gene: TRBV18; CDR3aa: CASSPGTSGANEQFF; CDR3nt: TGTGCCAGCTCACCCGGGACTAGCGGGGCCAATGAGCAGTTCTTC
abundance: NA; d_gene: NA; j_gene: TRBJ1-2; v_gene: TRBV5-1; CDR3aa: CASSLSPGGYGYTF; CDR3nt: TGCGCCAGCAGCTTAAGTCCGGGGGGCTATGGCTACACCTTC
abundance: NA; d_gene: NA; j_gene: TRBJ2-3; v_gene: TRBV5-6; CDR3aa: CASSGGFLVVPDTQYF; CDR3nt: TGTGCCAGCAGCGGGGGGTTTCTAGTAGTCCCAGATACGCAGTATTTT
abundance: NA; d_gene: NA; j_gene: TRBJ2-1; v_gene: TRBV7-9; CDR3aa: CASSQGLNSYNEQFF; CDR3nt: TGTGCCAGCAGCCAAGGACTTAACTCCTACAATGAGCAGTTCTTC
abundance: NA; d_gene: NA; j_gene: TRBJ1-5; v_gene: TRBV19; CDR3aa: CASSMLDSNQPQHF; CDR3nt: TGTGCCAGTAGTATGTTAGATAGCAATCAGCCCCAGCATTTT
abundance: NA; d_gene: NA; j_gene: TRBJ2-2; v_gene: TRBV6-5; CDR3aa: CASSRDRGGMLGELFF; CDR3nt: TGTGCCAGCAGCCGCGACAGGGGAGGGATGTTAGGGGAGCTGTTTTTT
abundance: few; d_gene: NA; j_gene: TRBJ2-7; v_gene: TRBV9; CDR3aa: CASSVGSGPNEQYF; CDR3nt: TGTGCCAGCAGCGTAGGATCAGGGCCCAACGAGCAGTACTTC
abundance: few; d_gene: NA; j_gene: TRBJ1-4; v_gene: TRBV4-1; CDR3aa: CASSQVGLRNEKLFF; CDR3nt: TGCGCCAGCAGCCAAGTAGGCCTCCGTAATGAAAAACTGTTTTTT
abundance: many; d_gene: NA; j_gene: TRBJ2-1; v_gene: TRBV12-3/TRBV12-4; CDR3aa: CASSLWRGSNEQFF; CDR3nt: TGTGCCAGCAGTTTATGGAGGGGCTCCAATGAGCAGTTCTTC
abundance: few; d_gene: NA; j_gene: TRBJ1-1; v_gene: TRBV5-5; CDR3aa: CASSFGKGTEAFF; CDR3nt: TGTGCCAGCAGCTTCGGAAAGGGTACTGAAGCTTTCTTT
abundance: few; d_gene: NA; j_gene: TRBJ2-3; v_gene: TRBV15; CDR3aa: CATSRDGGRSTDTQYF; CDR3nt: TGTGCCACCAGCAGAGATGGTGGGAGGAGCACAGATACGCAGTATTTT
abundance: many; d_gene: NA; j_gene: TRBJ2-3; v_gene: TRBV5-1; CDR3aa: CASSLAFSGGSTDTQYF; CDR3nt: TGCGCCAGCAGCTTGGCATTCTCTGGTGGATCCACAGATACGCAGTATTTT
abundance: few; d_gene: NA; j_gene: TRBJ2-5; v_gene: TRBV5-6; CDR3aa: CASSLEQNQETQYF; CDR3nt: TGTGCCAGCAGCTTGGAGCAGAACCAAGAGACCCAGTACTTC
abundance: NA; d_gene: TRBD1; j_gene: TRBJ1-1; v_gene: TRBV7-2; CDR3aa: CASSSTPGGAFRPTEAFF; CDR3nt: TGTGCCAGCAGCTCCACTCCAGGGGGCGCATTCCGGCCGACTGAAGCTTTCTTT
abundance: NA; d_gene: NA; j_gene: TRBJ2-3; v_gene: TRBV14; CDR3aa: CASSQDWAGRRTDTQYF; CDR3nt: TGTGCCAGCAGCCAAGATTGGGCAGGCCGACGCACAGATACGCAGTATTTT
abundance: many; d_gene: NA; j_gene: TRBJ1-1; v_gene: TRBV11-2; CDR3aa: CASSLFSGGPEAFF; CDR3nt: TGTGCCAGCAGCTTATTCTCCGGGGGCCCTGAAGCTTTCTTT
abundance: few; d_gene: NA; j_gene: TRBJ2-2; v_gene: TRBV6-5; CDR3aa: CASSYTPANTGELFF; CDR3nt: TGTGCCAGCAGTTATACCCCGGCGAACACCGGGGAGCTGTTTTTT